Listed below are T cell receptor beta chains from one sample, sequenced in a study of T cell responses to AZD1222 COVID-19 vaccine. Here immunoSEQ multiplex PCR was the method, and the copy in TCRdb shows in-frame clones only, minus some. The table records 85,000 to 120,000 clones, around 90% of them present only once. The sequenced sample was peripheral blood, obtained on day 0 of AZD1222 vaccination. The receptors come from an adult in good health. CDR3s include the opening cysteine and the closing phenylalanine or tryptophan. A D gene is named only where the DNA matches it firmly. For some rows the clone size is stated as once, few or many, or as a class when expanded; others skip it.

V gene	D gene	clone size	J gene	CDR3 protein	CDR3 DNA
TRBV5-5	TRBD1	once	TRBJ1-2	CASSQLMTGGNGYTF	TGTGCCAGCAGCCAATTAATGACAGGGGGGAATGGCTACACCTTC
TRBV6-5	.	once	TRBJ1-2	CASRRPVGGYTF	TGTGCCAGCAGGAGACCTGTGGGGGGCTACACCTTC
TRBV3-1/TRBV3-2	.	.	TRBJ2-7	CASSPASGFNEQYF	TGTGCCAGCAGCCCGGCCTCAGGGTTCAACGAGCAGTACTTC
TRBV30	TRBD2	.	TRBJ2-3	CAWSVIAGVGTQYF	TGTGCCTGGAGTGTGATAGCGGGAGTGGGTACGCAGTATTTT
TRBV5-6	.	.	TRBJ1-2	CASSLGPANYGYTF	TGTGCCAGCAGCTTGGGGCCGGCTAACTATGGCTACACCTTC
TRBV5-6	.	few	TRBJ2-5	CASSGNREETQYF	TGTGCCAGCAGCGGGAACAGGGAGGAGACCCAGTACTTC
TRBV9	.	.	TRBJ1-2	CASSVGQARNYGYTF	TGTGCCAGCAGCGTCGGCCAGGCCCGAAACTATGGCTACACCTTC
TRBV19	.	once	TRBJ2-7	CASSIKTGNYEQYF	TGTGCCAGTAGTATTAAAACAGGGAACTACGAGCAGTACTTC
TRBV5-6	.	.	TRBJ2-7	CASRDQGLGTYEQYF	TGTGCCAGCAGAGACCAGGGATTGGGAACCTACGAGCAGTACTTC
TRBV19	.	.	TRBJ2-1	CASNRPGVHGDEQFF	TGTGCCAGTAACCGCCCAGGGGTCCACGGGGATGAGCAGTTCTTC
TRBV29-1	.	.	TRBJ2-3	CSVEGGGSFGDTQYF	TGCAGCGTTGAGGGTGGGGGTTCCTTCGGAGATACGCAGTATTTT
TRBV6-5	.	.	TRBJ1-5	CASSYWQGSRPQHF	TGTGCCAGCAGTTACTGGCAAGGCTCGCGGCCCCAGCATTTT
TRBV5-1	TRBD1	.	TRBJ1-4	CASNPGQANEKLFF	TGCGCCAGCAATCCGGGACAGGCAAATGAAAAACTGTTTTTT